This T cell receptor beta chain appears in the sequencing data of a study of T cells expressing NK-cell markers. At the level of the study: It was sorted CD3+CD56-NKG2C+, CD3+CD56+NKG2C- and CD3+CD56+NKG2C+ T cells that provided the TCR beta repertoires. Seven of the eight sequenced donors were classified as HCMV-seropositive, and one was classified as seronegative. Findings of the study overall: Of the CD8+ T cells in a handful of donors, roughly 1.0-7.5% belonged to dominant NKG2C+ clonotypes.

This CDR3 region has 14 residues. The V gene's germline CDR1 is DFQATT and CDR2 SNEGSKA (reference sequence). With the 5' RACE reads reprocessed, TCRdb shows one record per CDR3 protein and no DNA. The sample has about 550,000 distinct CDR3 sequences. Comment on this clonotype: Its antigen is undetermined.

The TCR sequence derives from a man between 18 and 35 years old in good health. The source material was blood T cells: a sorted CD56 or NKG2C T cell subset, CD4+ or CD8+ T cells, or bulk PBMC T cells (not recorded which). V and J are TRBV20-1 and TRBJ1-2. CDR3: CSARDEGVLGGYTF.